Below are 15 T cell receptor beta chains sequenced from a single sample in a study of shared clonotypes between healthy human individuals. Repertoires were generated with immunoSEQ multiplex PCR, while TCRdb's copy carries only in-frame clones and drops some. The table records around 2.3 million clones, 95% of them present only once. The sample consisted of naive CD4+ T cells sorted from blood. The sample's subset: CD45RA+ positively selected. The receptors were sampled from a young man in good health.

The rearrangement joins TRBV7-3 to TRBJ2-7, with unresolved D. The CDR3 extends over 15 amino acids. V dropped 5 bases and J dropped 3 bases, with 17 bases sitting between them. Germline assignment: CDR1 SGHTA and CDR2 FQGTGA. The chain's CDR3 is CASSLMPAGNYEQYF. CDR3 nucleotide sequence: TGTGCCAGCAGCCTCATGCCGGCAGGAAACTACGAGCAGTACTTC.

The CDR3 DNA sequence: TGTGCCAGCAGTGAAGGGGGGTTCAATCAGCCCCAGCATTTT. This sequence encodes CASSEGGFNQPQHF. The chain joins TRBV2 to TRBJ1-5; tentatively, D is TRBD1 (5 bases). Germline V gives CDR1 SNHLY, CDR2 FYNNEI. CDR3 length equals 14 residues. The V and J ends lost 1 base and 3 bases respectively, with 7 bases between them. The full variable domain, rest sourced from reference TRBV2 and TRBJ1-5, is EPEVTQTPSHQVTQMGQEVILRCVPISNHLYFYWYRQILGQKVEFLVSFYNNEISEKSEIFDDQFSVERPDGSNFTLKIRSTKLEDSAMYFCASSEGGFNQPQHFGDGTRLSIL.

The J gene is TRBJ2-2, the V gene TRBV13, with TRBD2 as a possible D gene (6 bases). Germline V gene data show CDR1 as PRHDT and CDR2 as FYEKMQ (reference sequence). The CDR3 is made up of 15 amino acids. V was trimmed by 8 bases and J by 5 bases, leaving 18 bases between them. The CDR3 DNA is TGTGCCAGCGCCCTCCGGGAGAGGAGGACCGGGGAGCTGTTTTTT. Translated: CASALRERRTGELFF.

The table lists this clone with a few counts. The same CDR3 is also encoded by other DNA sequences in this sample. The chain joins TRBV11-2 to TRBJ1-2, with 8 bases that match TRBD1. The CDR3 totals 13 residues. V trimming: 5 bases; J trimming: 4 bases; junction bases outside the gene matches: 3. Germline CDR1 SGHAT, CDR2 FQNNGV. CDR3 nucleotides: TGTGCCAGCAGCCCAGGACAGGGCTATGGCTACACCTTC. It specifies CASSPGQGYGYTF.

The chain joins TRBV7-8 to TRBJ1-4; no firm D call. The CDR3 is made up of 13 amino acids. CDR1 SGHVS and CDR2 FQNEAQ come from the germline V gene. The germline V and J ends were trimmed by 1 base and 8 bases, with 8 bases remaining between them. This CDR3 reads CASSLGAREKLFF. Written as DNA, the CDR3 is TGTGCCAGCAGCTTAGGGGCGCGAGAAAAACTGTTTTTT. Together with reference TRBV7-8 and TRBJ1-4, the CDR3 gives the full variable domain: GAGVSQSPRYKVAKRGQDVALRCDPISGHVSLFWYQQALGQGPEFLTYFQNEAQLDKSGLPSDRFFAERPEGSVSTLKIQRTQQEDSAVYLCASSLGAREKLFFGSGTQLSVL.

The gene calls are TRBV30 and TRBJ2-7, with TRBD2 matching over 10 bases. Germline V CDR1 and CDR2: GTSNPN, SVGIG (reference sequence). After removal of 2 bases from V and 6 bases from J, the junction contained 4 bases not matched to a gene. This CDR3 has 13 amino acids. DNA for the CDR3: TGTGCCTGGAGTATTGTAGCGGGAGGCGAGCAGTACTTC. Amino acid sequence: CAWSIVAGGEQYF.

V gene TRBV28 combines with J gene TRBJ1-1; D is perhaps TRBD1 (5 bases). Germline assignment: CDR1 MDHEN and CDR2 SYDVKM. The CDR3 consists of 15 residues. Trimming removed 5 bases at V and 6 bases at J, with 19 bases between. In nucleotides, the CDR3 is TGTGCCAGCAGTCCCTCCCCAGGGTCATGGCCTGAAGCTTTCTTT. It translates to CASSPSPGSWPEAFF.

The chain combines TRBV11-2 with TRBJ1-2; D gene unclear. This CDR3 has 12 residues. V lost 1 base to trimming and J lost 11 bases, with 11 bases between them. The V gene's germline CDR1 is SGHAT and CDR2 FQNNGV. The CDR3 DNA follows: TGTGCCAGCAGCTTAGGGACGGCGTCTTACACCTTC. It translates to CASSLGTASYTF.

The chain recombines TRBV10-3 with TRBJ1-1; D call uncertain. Germline loops: CDR1 ENHRY, CDR2 SYGVKD. The CDR3 spans 13 residues. Trimming left V 8 bases short and J 0 bases short, with 10 bases between. The CDR3 nucleotides read TGTGCCATCCGGGCAGTAATGAACACTGAAGCTTTCTTT. Translated, it gives CAIRAVMNTEAFF.

A note on this clone: This CDR3 is also generated by other DNA sequences in the sample. The chain is built from TRBV6-6 and TRBJ1-3; D unclear. V was cut by 8 bases and J by 0 bases, with 8 bases left in between. This CDR3 region has 13 residues. Looked up from germline, CDR1 is MNHNY and CDR2 is SVGAGI (reference sequence). DNA of the CDR3: TGTGCCAGCGGACGTAGCTCTGGAAACACCATATATTTT. Its translation is CASGRSSGNTIYF.

This chain connects TRBV9 to TRBJ2-2; 7 nucleotides align to TRBD1. The germline gives CDR1 SGDLS, CDR2 YYNGEE. V lost 3 bases to trimming and J lost 3 bases; unmatched junction nucleotides: 5. The CDR3 runs 15 residues. The CDR3 sequence: CASSATGIDTGELFF. CDR3 coding DNA: TGTGCCAGCAGCGCGACAGGGATCGACACCGGGGAGCTGTTTTTT. The complete variable domain, with remaining parts taken from reference TRBV9 and TRBJ2-2, reads DSGVTQTPKHLITATGQRVTLRCSPRSGDLSVYWYQQSLDQGLQFLIQYYNGEERAKGNILERFSAQQFPDLHSELNLSSLELGDSALYFCASSATGIDTGELFFGEGSRLTVL.

The gene calls are TRBV18 and TRBJ2-3; 13 bases agree with TRBD2. V gave up 3 bases and J gave up 2 bases; unmatched junction bases: 5. CDR1 KGHSH and CDR2 LQKENI come from the germline V gene. The CDR3 runs 17 residues. CDR3 sequence (DNA): TGTGCCAGCTCACCCGGGACTAGCGGGATTACCACAGATACGCAGTATTTT. Translating it yields CASSPGTSGITTDTQYF.

The chain's CDR3 is CASSLQANSPLHF. The CDR3 nucleotides read TGTGCCAGCAGCTTACAAGCAAATTCACCCCTCCACTTT. The rearrangement joins TRBV5-4 to TRBJ1-6; D is unclear. Germline lookup yields CDR1 SGHNT and CDR2 YYREEE (reference sequence). This CDR3 has 13 amino acids. V gave up 2 bases and J gave up 7 bases, with 7 bases separating them. Variable domain in full (rest from reference TRBV5-4 and TRBJ1-6): ETGVTQSPTHLIKTRGQQVTLRCSSQSGHNTVSWYQQALGQGPQFIFQYYREEENGRGNFPPRFSGLQFPNYSSELNVNALELDDSALYLCASSLQANSPLHFGNGTRLTVT.

In regard to this clone: One end of the junction is discordant with germline, which a read error may explain. The V and J genes are TRBV7-2 and TRBJ1-1; D perhaps matches TRBD1 (5 bases). Germline V gene sequence: CDR1 SGHTA, CDR2 FQGNSA. This CDR3 spans 16 amino acids. For the CDR3, the DNA is TGTGCCAGCAGCCTAGCTCCGGGACGGGGGAACACTGAAGCTTTCTTT. Amino acids: CASSLAPGRGNTEAFF.

This clone appeared a single time. The chain has TRBV7-3 and TRBJ1-1; D call uncertain. The CDR3 consists of 15 residues. The germline V gene encodes CDR1 SGHTA and CDR2 FQGTGA. Trimming removed 1 base from V and 1 base from J, with 10 bases in between. CDR3 sequence: CASSLSGLPNTEAFF. The CDR3, as DNA: TGTGCCAGCAGCTTAAGCGGACTGCCGAACACTGAAGCTTTCTTT.